This entry features one T cell receptor (beta chain) sequence. This sample is part of a study of blood T cell repertoires in COVID-19. The V gene's germline CDR1 is LNHDA and CDR2 SQIVND (reference sequence). CDR3 length: 12 residues. Trimming took off 6 bases at V and 0 bases at J, with 5 bases between the two ends. Sequencing was performed with immunoSEQ multiplex PCR; in TCRdb, only in-frame clones are kept and a portion is missing. This repertoire shows 110,000 to 150,000 clones, almost 85% found once; its top ten account for less than 3%. Sequencing was performed on peripheral blood. This receptor was identified in a man aged 45-60 years with acute or convalescent COVID-19. This chain uses TRBV19 with TRBJ2-5; D is undetermined. CDR3 DNA: TGTGCCAGTAGCTTAGACCAAGAGACCCAGTACTTC. Residues: CASSLDQETQYF.